Listed below are T cell receptor beta chains from one sample, sequenced in a study of glioma-infiltrating T cells. TCRdb independently ran MiXCR on the multiplex PCR reads; one entry per CDR3 protein. The sample yields about 410,000 distinct CDR3 sequences, 41% seen once. Sequencing was done on a sample of glioma tissue, nonneoplastic brain tissue, or PBMCs (not recorded which). The receptors shown here come from a human donor with low-grade glioma or glioblastoma, undergoing nonglioma brain surgery, or in good health (not recorded which). The CDR3 runs from the conserved cysteine through the conserved F or W. The D gene is left open where the match is weak. Size is stated for part of the rows, as once, few or many counts, or as a class when the clone is expanded.

clone size | J gene | D gene | V gene | CDR3 protein | CDR3 DNA
- | TRBJ2-1 | - | TRBV20-1 | CSARDFGLSPYNEQFF | TGCAGTGCTAGAGACTTCGGCTTGAGCCCCTACAATGAGCAGTTCTTC
few | TRBJ2-7 | - | TRBV29-1 | CSGGTAYEQYF | TGCAGCGGAGGAACAGCCTACGAGCAGTACTTC
few | TRBJ2-5 | TRBD2 | TRBV7-2 | CASSSREGWETQYF | TGTGCCAGCAGCTCCAGGGAGGGATGGGAGACCCAGTACTTC
few | TRBJ2-7 | - | TRBV5-1 | CASSPRGANYEQYF | TGCGCCAGCAGCCCGCGGGGAGCGAACTACGAGCAGTACTTC
- | TRBJ2-5 | - | TRBV11-1 | CASSWGQIVGLFAETQYF | TGTGCCAGCAGCTGGGGACAGATAGTGGGACTATTCGCAGAGACCCAGTACTTC
- | TRBJ2-7 | - | TRBV25-1 | CASSELERPTYEQYF | TGTGCCAGCAGTGAATTAGAGAGACCGACCTACGAGCAGTACTTC
few | TRBJ2-7 | - | TRBV10-3 | CAISESTARGAYEQYF | TGTGCCATCAGTGAGTCGACAGCCCGTGGCGCCTACGAGCAGTACTTC
- | TRBJ2-7 | - | TRBV27 | CASRIGGAYEQYF | TGTGCCAGCAGGATAGGGGGGGCCTACGAGCAGTACTTC
- | TRBJ2-1 | - | TRBV5-1 | CVSSLGDNEQFF | TGCGTCAGCAGCTTGGGGGACAATGAGCAGTTCTTC
- | TRBJ2-5 | - | TRBV4-2 | CASSQGSGKETQYF | TGTGCCAGCAGCCAAGGATCGGGGAAAGAGACCCAGTACTTC
few | TRBJ2-3 | TRBD1 | TRBV2 | CASSEGGQAGTDTQYF | TGTGCCAGCAGTGAAGGCGGACAGGCGGGCACAGATACGCAGTATTTT
- | TRBJ2-7 | - | TRBV14 | CASSPGTGFYEQYF | TGTGCCAGCAGCCCCGGAACAGGGTTCTACGAGCAGTACTTC
- | TRBJ2-1 | - | TRBV28 | CASRQPWTRGETTPNNEQFF | TGTGCCAGCAGACAACCCTGGACAAGGGGGGAGACCACCCCCAACAATGAGCAGTTCTTC
- | TRBJ2-7 | - | TRBV10-3 | CAISESGSLGSYEQYF | TGTGCCATCAGTGAGTCAGGGAGCCTGGGCTCCTACGAGCAGTACTTC
- | TRBJ2-3 | - | TRBV20-1 | CSARGGLSTDTQYF | TGCAGTGCTAGAGGCGGGCTTAGCACAGATACGCAGTATTTT